This paragraph reports one T cell receptor beta chain. This sample was included in a study of TIL therapy for anti-PD-1-resistant metastatic lung cancer. Study-level background: Patients then received nivolumab; progressors got lymphodepletion, TIL and IL-2. By whole-exome sequencing, median non-synonymous tumor mutation burden was roughly 1.4 mutations per megabase.

Trimming took 8 bases from V and 8 from J; bases not matched to a gene: 9. Germline V lookup: CDR1 MNHNS, CDR2 SASEGT. This CDR3 has 14 amino acids. Described time point: pre-treatment sample, taken before nivolumab and TIL therapy. Enrollment ran from late 2017 to January 2020. Sequencing used immunoSEQ v3. Survey-level samples got 1.5 million to 2 million read pairs; deep-level samples got about 4.5-6.5 million. The assay was immunoSEQ multiplex PCR, and TCRdb's table has in-frame clones only and misses some. Counted here are about 16,000 clones, 65% to 75% occurring once; the ten biggest clones make up 35% to 45%.

The starting material was blood, obtained at baseline. The V gene is TRBV6-1, the J gene TRBJ2-2, with 9 nucleotides matching TRBD2. The source of this sequence is a person aged 25-79 years with non-small cell lung cancer. The CDR3 DNA reads TGTGCCAGCTCGTGGCGGGGGGGCCAAGGGGAGCTGTTTTTT. Protein sequence: CASSWRGGQGELFF.